The 23 T cell receptor beta chains listed next were all sequenced from one sample in a study of regulatory T cells in long-lasting Graves disease (dated by TCRdb to the early 2020s). The library was generated by multiplex PCR. The reads were generated on an Illumina HiSeq 4000. CDR3 regions were amplified by Arm-PCR with iRepertoire HTBI primers to construct TCR beta libraries. The raw public reads went through TCRdb reprocessing: fastp at Q25, MiXCR clone calling, in-frame beta chains kept. Every entry covers one CDR3 protein and lists the most common genes and DNA from its rows. The sample table contains roughly 420,000 distinct CDR3 sequences; only one count was recorded for about 14% of them. The top ten clonotypes cover roughly 15% of the sample. The sample's time point label is to be understood as: newly diagnosed GD, antithyroid drugs for less than 3 months. For both TCR sequencing and RNA sequencing, RNA was extracted from PBMCs using TRIzol.

This same sample was also part of a study on T cells in Graves' hyperthyroidism and ophthalmopathy.

The sequencing used peripheral blood mononuclear cells (PBMCs), collected at new diagnosis, from a patient treated with antithyroid drugs. These receptors were taken from a woman between 45 and 60 years old with Graves disease. Donor details come from another sample of the same person, matched by shared clones.

At least ten counts were recorded for this clonotype. The chain links TRBV12-3 or TRBV12-4 to TRBJ1-1; D is unresolved. The CDR3 covers 13 residues. V was pared by 2 bases and J by 11 bases, with 15 bases between. The CDR3 is CASSLMAGRLAFF. For the CDR3, the DNA is TGTGCCAGCAGTTTAATGGCAGGTAGACTCGCTTTCTTT.

At least ten counts were recorded for this clonotype. The gene calls are TRBV28 and TRBJ2-5, with 8 bases fitting TRBD2. Trimming removed 6 bases from V and 5 bases from J; junction bases left unmatched: 5. The CDR3 is 13 residues long. Germline V gene lookup returns CDR1 MDHEN and CDR2 SYDVKM. The CDR3 DNA sequence: TGTGCCAGCAGATCGGGACTAGTTGAGACCCAGTACTTC. As protein: CASRSGLVETQYF. The complete variable domain, with remaining parts taken from reference TRBV28 and TRBJ2-5, reads DVKVTQSSRYLVKRTGEKVFLECVQDMDHENMFWYRQDPGLGLRLIYFSYDVKMKEKGDIPEGYSVSREKKERFSLILESASTNQTSMYLCASRSGLVETQYFGPGTRLLVL.

This chain connects TRBV24-1 to TRBJ2-5; 8 positions match TRBD1. The CDR3 extends over 15 amino acids. V dropped 4 bases and J dropped 5; count of bases not matched to a gene: 8. CDR1 is KGHDR, CDR2 SFDVKD, per germline. The CDR3 sequence is CATSDSDRAWETQYF. CDR3 DNA: TGTGCCACCAGTGACTCGGACAGGGCCTGGGAGACCCAGTACTTC.

This clonotype showed up many times. DNA of the CDR3: TGTGCCAGCGCCCGGACTAGCGCGAGCACAGATACGCAGTATTTT. It translates to CASARTSASTDTQYF. The genes are TRBV12-3 or TRBV12-4 and TRBJ2-3; TRBD2 agrees at 9 bases. This CDR3 spans 15 amino acids. V shed 8 bases, J shed 0 bases, and the junction held 6 bases outside the gene matches.

This clonotype was seen at least ten times. The chain recombines TRBV12-3 or TRBV12-4 with TRBJ2-1, with TRBD2 matching over 14 bases. This CDR3 has 18 residues. With 5 bases clipped from V and 7 bases from J, the junction kept 13 bases outside the gene matches. CDR3 bases: TGTGCCAGCAGTCTCACCCGGGGACTAGCGGGAGTAAGTAATGAGCAGTTCTTC. Translation gives CASSLTRGLAGVSNEQFF.

The chain carries TRBV5-6 and TRBJ2-7; TRBD2 is a possible D gene (5 bases). V gave up 4 bases and J gave up 6 bases, with 20 bases separating them. This CDR3 is built from 15 residues. Germline V CDR1 and CDR2: SGHDT, YYEEEE. Here the CDR3 reads CASSQGLPLPCEQYF. The CDR3 DNA follows: TGTGCCAGCAGCCAAGGACTCCCCTTACCCTGCGAGCAGTACTTC.

This chain connects TRBV5-5 to TRBJ2-2, with D perhaps given as TRBD1 or TRBD2 (5 bases each). The germline V gene has CDR1 SGHKS and CDR2 YYEKEE (reference sequence). V dropped 4 bases and J dropped 7 bases, with 11 bases sitting between them. CDR3 size: 13 residues. CDR3 region: CASSQGPGGELFF. As DNA, the CDR3 is TGTGCCAGCAGCCAGGGACCGGGCGGGGAGCTGTTTTTT. The full variable domain, its missing parts supplied by reference TRBV5-5 and TRBJ2-2, is DAGVTQSPTHLIKTRGQQVTLRCSPISGHKSVSWYQQVLGQGPQFIFQYYEKEERGRGNFPDRFSARQFPNYSSELNVNALLLGDSALYLCASSQGPGGELFFGEGSRLTVL.

The chain has TRBV5-1 and TRBJ2-7; D might be TRBD2 (7 bases). The V gene's germline CDR1 is SGHRS and CDR2 YFSETQ. Deletions cut 4 bases from V and 2 bases from J, with 10 bases between. The CDR3 has 13 amino acids. The CDR3 coding sequence is TGCGCCAGCAGCGCGGGGGCCACCTACGAGCAGTACTTC. Its translation: CASSAGATYEQYF.

This clonotype has ten or more counts. The gene calls are TRBV7-8 and TRBJ2-3; TRBD2 might be the D (5 bases). The CDR3 loop spans 13 amino acids. The germline CDR1 and CDR2 sequences are SGHVS and FQNEAQ. Deletions cut 11 bases from V and 2 bases from J, with 14 bases between. CDR3 DNA: TGTGCCGGAAGTAGCGAGAACACAGATACGCAGTATTTT. Residues: CAGSSENTDTQYF. Full variable domain (outside the CDR3, taken from reference TRBV7-8 and TRBJ2-3): GAGVSQSPRYKVAKRGQDVALRCDPISGHVSLFWYQQALGQGPEFLTYFQNEAQLDKSGLPSDRFFAERPEGSVSTLKIQRTQQEDSAVYLCAGSSENTDTQYFGPGTRLTVL.

This clonotype was found a few times. V usage is TRBV28 and J usage is TRBJ1-5, with 7 bases matching TRBD1. This CDR3 contains 14 residues. The trim removed 6 bases at V and 7 bases at J, leaving 9 bases unmatched. Germline V gene sequence: CDR1 MDHEN, CDR2 SYDVKM. CDR3 DNA sequence: TGTGCCAGCAGCTACGACAGGGCTTGGCAGCCCCAGCATTTT. This gives the protein CASSYDRAWQPQHF.

V is TRBV4-1 and J is TRBJ1-2, with D perhaps matching TRBD1 (5 bases). Trimming removed 2 bases from V and 4 bases from J, with 26 bases in between. This CDR3 has 19 residues. Germline V gives CDR1 MGHRA, CDR2 YSYEKL. CDR3 sequence: CASSQTLSRGVISGYGYTF. The CDR3 DNA follows: TGCGCCAGCAGCCAAACTCTATCCCGGGGCGTCATATCGGGCTATGGCTACACCTTC.

A few counts support this clonotype. The V call is TRBV20-1, the J call TRBJ2-5; D tentatively fits TRBD1 or TRBD2 (5 bases each). Germline V gene data show CDR1 as DFQATT and CDR2 as SNEGSKA (reference sequence). The CDR3 sequence is 18 residues long. V was cut by 0 bases and J by 1 base, with 21 bases left in between. The CDR3 protein is CSARDLTHPGTAQETQYF. The CDR3 bases are TGCAGTGCTAGAGATCTCACACACCCCGGGACGGCCCAAGAGACCCAGTACTTC.

This clonotype appeared many times. The gene calls are TRBV6-2 or TRBV6-3 and TRBJ1-4; D gene uncertain. The V end was cut by 2 bases, the J end by 8 bases, with 15 bases between. Germline V gene sequence: CDR1 MNHEY, CDR2 SVGEGT. The CDR3 length is 15 residues. CDR3 nucleotide sequence: TGTGCCAGCAGTTACAGCAGCGAGGGAGGGGAAAAACTGTTTTTT. Its protein is CASSYSSEGGEKLFF.

In its sample, this clonotype was seen many times. The V call is TRBV20-1, the J call TRBJ1-1, with TRBD1 matching over 7 bases. CDR3 size: 15 residues. The V segment lost 3 bases and the J segment 6 bases; nucleotides outside the gene matches: 13. The germline gives CDR1 DFQATT, CDR2 SNEGSKA (reference sequence). Here the CDR3 reads CSASGSEGAVSEAFF. The DNA for the CDR3 is TGCAGTGCTAGCGGTTCGGAGGGGGCGGTTTCTGAAGCTTTCTTT.

This chain joins TRBV30 and TRBJ2-1; 7 nucleotides match TRBD2. The CDR3 extends over 15 amino acids. Germline V CDR1 and CDR2: GTSNPN, SVGIG (reference sequence). V was pared by 1 base and J by 2 bases, with 5 bases of the junction left unmatched. CDR3 amino acids: CAWSDPGGPYNEQFF. CDR3 in DNA: TGTGCCTGGAGTGACCCGGGAGGACCCTACAATGAGCAGTTCTTC.

With respect to this clonotype: A far larger clone is one nucleotide away, so this likely arose from a read error. The chain is built from TRBV7-2 and TRBJ1-3, with D possibly TRBD1 on 5 matching bases. The germline V gene has CDR1 SGHTA and CDR2 FQGNSA. Trimming removed 0 bases at V and 2 bases at J, with 5 bases between. This CDR3 comprises 14 residues. DNA of the CDR3: TGTGCCAGCAGCTTAGCGGGGGCTGGAAACACCATATATTTT. This codes for CASSLAGAGNTIYF.

This clonotype was observed many times. V gene TRBV3-1 combines with J gene TRBJ2-4, with D perhaps matching TRBD1 (5 bases). Germline CDR1 and CDR2: LGHDT and YNNKEL (reference sequence). V was clipped by 0 bases and J by 8 bases, with 14 bases between them. The CDR3 covers 15 residues. Here the CDR3 reads CASSQESTGRDIQYF. Written as DNA, the CDR3 is TGTGCCAGCAGCCAAGAGTCCACAGGAAGGGACATTCAGTACTTC.

This clonotype was counted only a few times. The chain links TRBV5-4 to TRBJ2-1; 9 bases agree with TRBD2. The CDR3 runs to 15 residues. Germline assignment: CDR1 SGHNT and CDR2 YYREEE (reference sequence). The junction had 5 bases not matched to a gene; V was cut back by 2 bases and J by 5 bases. The CDR3: CASSLGGRANNEQFF. The CDR3 DNA reads as TGTGCCAGCAGCTTAGGCGGGAGGGCCAACAATGAGCAGTTCTTC.

The chain carries TRBV7-9 and TRBJ1-3, with 9 bases identical to TRBD1. From germline, CDR1 is SEHNR and CDR2 FQNEAQ (reference sequence). Trimming removed 1 base from V and 2 bases from J; junction bases left unmatched: 9. The CDR3 spans 18 residues. CDR3 bases: TGTGCCAGCAGCTTAGGGGCTAGGACAGGGGACGCTGGAAACACCATATATTTT. Its translation is CASSLGARTGDAGNTIYF.

This clonotype was seen repeatedly, ten times or more. The chain couples TRBV3-1 to TRBJ1-1, with D unclear. Trimming removed 0 bases at V and 4 bases at J, with 9 bases between. The CDR3 consists of 14 residues. In germline, CDR1 is LGHDT, CDR2 YNNKEL (reference sequence). CDR3 sequence: CASSQDAGSTEAFF. The CDR3 region has the DNA TGTGCCAGCAGCCAAGACGCGGGGAGCACTGAAGCTTTCTTT.

This chain links TRBV5-1 with TRBJ2-7, with 7 bases fitting TRBD1. The CDR3 has 14 amino acids. Per the germline V gene, CDR1 is SGHRS and CDR2 is YFSETQ. V shed 2 bases and J 7 bases; nucleotides not matched to a gene: 9. The CDR3 region is CASSLNGARGEQYF. The CDR3 nucleotides read TGCGCCAGCAGCTTAAACGGAGCCAGGGGGGAGCAGTACTTC.

This clonotype was recorded a few times. This chain uses TRBV29-1 with TRBJ2-1, with 8 nucleotides matching TRBD2. V lost 3 bases, J lost 5 bases, and 9 bases stayed unmatched. The CDR3 has 15 amino acids. Germline V gives CDR1 SQVTM, CDR2 ANQGSEA. CDR3 bases: TGCAGCGTTGATGCTCCTAGCGGGTCAAACAATGAGCAGTTCTTC. This gives the protein CSVDAPSGSNNEQFF.

This clonotype was found many times. The chain employs TRBV11-3 and TRBJ2-2; possible D gene TRBD1, 6 bases. The CDR3 is 15 amino acids. The germline V gene encodes CDR1 SGHNT and CDR2 YENEEA. With 4 bases removed from V and 4 bases from J, the gap between germline ends came to 13 bases. The CDR3 loop is CASSSGVRGTGELFF. The CDR3, as DNA: TGTGCCAGCAGCTCAGGGGTGAGGGGCACCGGGGAGCTGTTTTTT. Full variable domain (missing parts from reference TRBV11-3 and TRBJ2-2): EAGVVQSPRYKIIEKKQPVAFWCNPISGHNTLYWYLQNLGQGPELLIRYENEEAVDDSQLPKDRFSAERLKGVDSTLKIQPAELGDSAVYLCASSSGVRGTGELFFGEGSRLTVL.